This TCR beta chain was captured by sequencing in a study of molecular identifiers for immune sequencing clone quantification. This clonotype was observed at least ten times. CDR3 length: 14 amino acids. V lost 1 base and J 6 bases, leaving 10 bases between the germline ends. CDR1 LGHNA and CDR2 YNFKEQ come from the germline V gene. TCRdb redid the calling of the PCR reads with MiXCR, one entry per CDR3 protein. The data contain about 40,000 distinct CDR3 sequences, approximately 18% of them singletons. The sample taken for sequencing was naive CD8+ T cells from blood, with Jurkat cell RNA spiked in. Subset here: FACS-sorted CD8+CD4-CCR7+CD45RA+ naive T cells. The source is a human donor in good health. Some libraries in this study had Jurkat cell RNA spiked in. The chain combines TRBV4-2 with TRBJ1-5, with a weak D call TRBD1 (5 bases). The CDR3 reads CASSQARAPQPQHF. The CDR3, as DNA: TGTGCCAGCAGCCAAGCCAGGGCCCCTCAGCCCCAGCATTTT.